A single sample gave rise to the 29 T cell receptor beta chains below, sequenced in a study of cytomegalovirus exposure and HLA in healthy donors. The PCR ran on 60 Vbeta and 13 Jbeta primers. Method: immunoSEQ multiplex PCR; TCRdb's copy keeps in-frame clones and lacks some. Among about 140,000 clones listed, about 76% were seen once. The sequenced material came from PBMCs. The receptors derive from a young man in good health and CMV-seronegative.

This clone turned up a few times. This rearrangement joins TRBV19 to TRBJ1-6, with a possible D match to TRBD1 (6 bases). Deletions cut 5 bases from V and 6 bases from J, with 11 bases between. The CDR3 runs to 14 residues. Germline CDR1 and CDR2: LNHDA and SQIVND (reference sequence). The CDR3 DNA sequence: TGTGCCAGTAGTCCAGGGGAAGGTAATTCACCCCTCCACTTT. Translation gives CASSPGEGNSPLHF. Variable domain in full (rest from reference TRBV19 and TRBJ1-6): DGGITQSPKYLFRKEGQNVTLSCEQNLNHDAMYWYRQDPGQGLRLIYYSQIVNDFQKGDIAEGYSVSREKKESFPLTVTSAQKNPTAFYLCASSPGEGNSPLHFGNGTRLTVT.

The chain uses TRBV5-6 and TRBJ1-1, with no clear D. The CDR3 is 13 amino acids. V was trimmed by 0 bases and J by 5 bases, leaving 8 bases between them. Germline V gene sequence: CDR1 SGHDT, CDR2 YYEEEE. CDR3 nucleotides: TGTGCCAGCAGCTTGGGGGTCGGGACTGAAGCTTTCTTT. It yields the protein CASSLGVGTEAFF. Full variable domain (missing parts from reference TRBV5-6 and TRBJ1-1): DAGVTQSPTHLIKTRGQQVTLRCSPKSGHDTVSWYQQALGQGPQFIFQYYEEEERQRGNFPDRFSGHQFPNYSSELNVNALLLGDSALYLCASSLGVGTEAFFGQGTRLTVV.

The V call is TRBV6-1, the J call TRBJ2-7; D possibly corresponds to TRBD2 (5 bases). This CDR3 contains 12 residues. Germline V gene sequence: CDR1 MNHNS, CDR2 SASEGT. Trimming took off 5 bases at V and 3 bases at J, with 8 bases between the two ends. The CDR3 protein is CASSRDYYEQYF. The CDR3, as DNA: TGTGCCAGCAGTCGAGACTACTACGAGCAGTACTTC.

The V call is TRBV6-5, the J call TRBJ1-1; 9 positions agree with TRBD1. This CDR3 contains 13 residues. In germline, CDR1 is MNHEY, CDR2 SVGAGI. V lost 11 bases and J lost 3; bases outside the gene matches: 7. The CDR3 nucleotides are TGTGCCTCAACAGGGGGCGGGGACACTGAAGCTTTCTTT. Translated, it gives CASTGGGDTEAFF.

This CDR3 is CAWSVGVPGTGELFF. The CDR3 coding sequence is TGTGCCTGGAGTGTAGGAGTTCCTGGCACCGGGGAGCTGTTTTTT. This chain links TRBV30 with TRBJ2-2; D call uncertain. The germline gives CDR1 GTSNPN, CDR2 SVGIG (reference sequence). Trimming took off 0 bases at V and 4 bases at J, with 12 bases between the two ends. The CDR3 is made up of 15 amino acids.

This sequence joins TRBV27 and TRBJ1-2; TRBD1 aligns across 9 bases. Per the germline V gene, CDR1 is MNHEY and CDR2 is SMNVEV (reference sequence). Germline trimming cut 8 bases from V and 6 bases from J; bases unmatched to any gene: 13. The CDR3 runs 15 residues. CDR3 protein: CASGVRTGVLDGYTF. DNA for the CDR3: TGTGCCAGCGGGGTTAGGACAGGGGTTTTAGATGGCTACACCTTC.

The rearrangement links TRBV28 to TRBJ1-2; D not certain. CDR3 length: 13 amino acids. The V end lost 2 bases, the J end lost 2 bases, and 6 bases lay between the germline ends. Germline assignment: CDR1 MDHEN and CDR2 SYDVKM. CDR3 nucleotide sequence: TGTGCCAGCAGTTTAAAACAGAACTATGGCTACACCTTC. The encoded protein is CASSLKQNYGYTF.

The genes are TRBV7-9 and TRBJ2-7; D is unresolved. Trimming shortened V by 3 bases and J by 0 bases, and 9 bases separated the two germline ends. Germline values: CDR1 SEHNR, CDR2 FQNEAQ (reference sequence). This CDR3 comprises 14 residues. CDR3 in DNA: TGTGCCAGCAGCTTGATAGACACCTCCTACGAGCAGTACTTC. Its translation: CASSLIDTSYEQYF.

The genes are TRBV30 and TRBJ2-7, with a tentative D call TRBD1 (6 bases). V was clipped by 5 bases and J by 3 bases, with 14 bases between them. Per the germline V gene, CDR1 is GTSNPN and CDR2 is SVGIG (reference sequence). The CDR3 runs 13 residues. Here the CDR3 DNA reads TGTGCCTGGGCCTTAGGACAGAACTACGAGCAGTACTTC. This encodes CAWALGQNYEQYF.

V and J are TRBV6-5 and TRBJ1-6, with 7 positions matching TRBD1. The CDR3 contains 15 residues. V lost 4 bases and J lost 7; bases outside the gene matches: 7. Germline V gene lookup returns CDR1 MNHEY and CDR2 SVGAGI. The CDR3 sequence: CASSSSRQGNSPLHF. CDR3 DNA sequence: TGTGCCAGCAGTTCCTCCCGACAGGGAAATTCACCCCTCCACTTT.

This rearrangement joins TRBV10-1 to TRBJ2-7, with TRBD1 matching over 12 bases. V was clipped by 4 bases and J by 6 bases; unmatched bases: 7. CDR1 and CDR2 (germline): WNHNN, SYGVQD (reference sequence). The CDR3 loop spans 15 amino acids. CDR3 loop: CASSGGQGAQGEQYF. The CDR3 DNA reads TGCGCCAGCAGTGGGGGACAGGGGGCGCAGGGCGAGCAGTACTTC.

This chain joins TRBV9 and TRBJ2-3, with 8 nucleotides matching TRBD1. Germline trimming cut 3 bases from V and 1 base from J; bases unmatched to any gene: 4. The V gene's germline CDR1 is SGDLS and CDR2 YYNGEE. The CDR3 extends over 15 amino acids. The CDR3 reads CASSGGRGRTDTQYF. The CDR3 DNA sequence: TGTGCCAGCAGCGGCGGCAGGGGGCGCACAGATACGCAGTATTTT. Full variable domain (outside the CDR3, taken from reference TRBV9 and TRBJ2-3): DSGVTQTPKHLITATGQRVTLRCSPRSGDLSVYWYQQSLDQGLQFLIQYYNGEERAKGNILERFSAQQFPDLHSELNLSSLELGDSALYFCASSGGRGRTDTQYFGPGTRLTVL.

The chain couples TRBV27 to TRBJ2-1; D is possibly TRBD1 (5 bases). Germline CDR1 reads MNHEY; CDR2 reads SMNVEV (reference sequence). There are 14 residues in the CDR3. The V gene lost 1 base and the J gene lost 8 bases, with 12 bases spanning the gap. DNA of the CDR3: TGTGCCAGCAGTTTATGGGGCCCAAGGGATGAGCAGTTCTTC. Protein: CASSLWGPRDEQFF.

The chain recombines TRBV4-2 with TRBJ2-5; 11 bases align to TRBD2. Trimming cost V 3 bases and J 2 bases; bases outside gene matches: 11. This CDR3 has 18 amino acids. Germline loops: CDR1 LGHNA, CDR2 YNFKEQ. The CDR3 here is CASSQVLIGTSGQETQYF. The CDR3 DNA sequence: TGTGCCAGCAGCCAGGTTCTAATCGGGACTAGCGGACAAGAGACCCAGTACTTC.

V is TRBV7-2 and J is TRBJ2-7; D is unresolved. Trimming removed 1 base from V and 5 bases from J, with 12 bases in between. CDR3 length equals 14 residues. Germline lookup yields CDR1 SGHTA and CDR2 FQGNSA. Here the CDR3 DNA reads TGTGCCAGCAGCTTAGGGGCACCAAGGAACGAGCAGTACTTC. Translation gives CASSLGAPRNEQYF.

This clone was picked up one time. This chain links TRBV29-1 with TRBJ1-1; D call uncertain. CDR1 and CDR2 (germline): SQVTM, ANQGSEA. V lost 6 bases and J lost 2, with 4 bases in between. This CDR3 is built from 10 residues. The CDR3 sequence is CSVTNTEAFF. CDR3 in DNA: TGCAGCGTCACAAACACTGAAGCTTTCTTT.

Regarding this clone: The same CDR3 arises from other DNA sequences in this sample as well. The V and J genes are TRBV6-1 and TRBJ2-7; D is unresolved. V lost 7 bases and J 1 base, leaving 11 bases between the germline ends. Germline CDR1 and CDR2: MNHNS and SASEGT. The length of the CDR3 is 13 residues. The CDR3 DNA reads TGTGCCAGCACCCCCTACGGTTCCTACGAGCAGTACTTC. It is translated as CASTPYGSYEQYF.

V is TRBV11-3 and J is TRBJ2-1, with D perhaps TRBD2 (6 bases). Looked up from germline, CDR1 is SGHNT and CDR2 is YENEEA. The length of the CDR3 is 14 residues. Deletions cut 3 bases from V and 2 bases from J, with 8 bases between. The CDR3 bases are TGTGCCAGCAGCTTGGGCGGGGCCTACAATGAGCAGTTCTTC. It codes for CASSLGGAYNEQFF. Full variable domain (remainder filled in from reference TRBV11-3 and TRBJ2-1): EAGVVQSPRYKIIEKKQPVAFWCNPISGHNTLYWYLQNLGQGPELLIRYENEEAVDDSQLPKDRFSAERLKGVDSTLKIQPAELGDSAVYLCASSLGGAYNEQFFGPGTRLTVL.

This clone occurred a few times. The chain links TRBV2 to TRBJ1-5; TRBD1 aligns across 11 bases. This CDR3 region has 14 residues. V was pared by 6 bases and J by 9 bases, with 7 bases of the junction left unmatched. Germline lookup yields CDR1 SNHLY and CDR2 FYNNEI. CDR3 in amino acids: CASSLGQGAWPQHF. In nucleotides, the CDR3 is TGTGCCAGCAGCCTCGGACAGGGGGCATGGCCCCAGCATTTT.

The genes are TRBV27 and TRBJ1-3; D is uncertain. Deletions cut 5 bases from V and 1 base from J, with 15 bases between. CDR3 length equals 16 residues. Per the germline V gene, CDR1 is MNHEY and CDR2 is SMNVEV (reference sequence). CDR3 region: CASSVTAGSSGNTIYF. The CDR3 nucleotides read TGTGCCAGCAGTGTTACGGCGGGGTCTTCTGGAAACACCATATATTTT.

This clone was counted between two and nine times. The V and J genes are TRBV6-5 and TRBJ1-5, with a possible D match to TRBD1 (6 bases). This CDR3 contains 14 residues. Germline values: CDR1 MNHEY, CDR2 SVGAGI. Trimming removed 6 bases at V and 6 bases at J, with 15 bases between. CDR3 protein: CASRGTGFLQPQHF. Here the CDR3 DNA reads TGTGCCAGCAGGGGAACAGGGTTTCTTCAGCCCCAGCATTTT.

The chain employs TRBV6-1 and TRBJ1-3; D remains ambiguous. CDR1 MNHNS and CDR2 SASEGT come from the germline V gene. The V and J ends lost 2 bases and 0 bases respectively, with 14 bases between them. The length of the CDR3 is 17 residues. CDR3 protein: CASSEYDPRSSGNTIYF. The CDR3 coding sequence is TGTGCCAGCAGTGAATACGACCCCCGGAGCTCTGGAAACACCATATATTTT.

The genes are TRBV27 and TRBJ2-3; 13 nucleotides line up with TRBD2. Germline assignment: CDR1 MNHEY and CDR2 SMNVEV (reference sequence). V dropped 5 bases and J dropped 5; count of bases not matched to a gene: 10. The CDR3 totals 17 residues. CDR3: CASSNGLAGDPLDTQYF. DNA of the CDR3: TGTGCCAGCAGTAACGGACTAGCGGGAGATCCTTTAGATACGCAGTATTTT.

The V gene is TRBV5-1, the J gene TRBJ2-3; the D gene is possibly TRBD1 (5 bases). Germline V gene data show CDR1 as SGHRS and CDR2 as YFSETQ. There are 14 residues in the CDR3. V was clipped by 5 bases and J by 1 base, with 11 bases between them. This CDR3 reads CASRNQQGTDTQYF. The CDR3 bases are TGCGCCAGCAGAAACCAACAGGGCACAGATACGCAGTATTTT.

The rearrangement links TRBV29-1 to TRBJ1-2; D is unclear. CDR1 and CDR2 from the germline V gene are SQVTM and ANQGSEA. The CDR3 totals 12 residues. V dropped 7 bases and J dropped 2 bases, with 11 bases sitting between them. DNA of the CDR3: TGCAGCGGCCTAGACGGGAACTATGGCTACACCTTC. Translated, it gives CSGLDGNYGYTF.

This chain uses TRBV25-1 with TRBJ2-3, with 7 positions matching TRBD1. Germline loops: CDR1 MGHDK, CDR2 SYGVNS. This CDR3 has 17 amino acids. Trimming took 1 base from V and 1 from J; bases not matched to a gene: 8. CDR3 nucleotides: TGTGCCAGCAGTGAATCTAGACAGGGAAGGGGCACAGATACGCAGTATTTT. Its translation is CASSESRQGRGTDTQYF.

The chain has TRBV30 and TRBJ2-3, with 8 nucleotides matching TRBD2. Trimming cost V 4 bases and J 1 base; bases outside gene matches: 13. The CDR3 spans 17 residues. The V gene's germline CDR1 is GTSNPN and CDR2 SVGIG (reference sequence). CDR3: CAWTNGGAFSGTDTQYF. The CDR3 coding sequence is TGTGCCTGGACTAACGGGGGGGCATTTTCTGGCACAGATACGCAGTATTTT.

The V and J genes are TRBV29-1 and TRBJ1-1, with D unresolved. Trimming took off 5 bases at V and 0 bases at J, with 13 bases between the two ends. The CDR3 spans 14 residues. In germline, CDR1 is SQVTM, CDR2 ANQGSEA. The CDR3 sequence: CSVLSRALNTEAFF. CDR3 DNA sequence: TGCAGCGTTCTATCACGCGCCCTGAACACTGAAGCTTTCTTT.

The CDR3 reads CASSRLGQAHSDTQYF. DNA for the CDR3: TGCGCCAGCAGCCGGCTGGGACAGGCCCACAGCGATACGCAGTATTTT. The chain couples TRBV4-1 to TRBJ2-3, with 8 bases aligning to TRBD1. This CDR3 region has 16 residues. The germline V gene has CDR1 MGHRA and CDR2 YSYEKL. Losses at the gene ends were 4 bases for V and 6 bases for J; bases not matched to a gene: 12.